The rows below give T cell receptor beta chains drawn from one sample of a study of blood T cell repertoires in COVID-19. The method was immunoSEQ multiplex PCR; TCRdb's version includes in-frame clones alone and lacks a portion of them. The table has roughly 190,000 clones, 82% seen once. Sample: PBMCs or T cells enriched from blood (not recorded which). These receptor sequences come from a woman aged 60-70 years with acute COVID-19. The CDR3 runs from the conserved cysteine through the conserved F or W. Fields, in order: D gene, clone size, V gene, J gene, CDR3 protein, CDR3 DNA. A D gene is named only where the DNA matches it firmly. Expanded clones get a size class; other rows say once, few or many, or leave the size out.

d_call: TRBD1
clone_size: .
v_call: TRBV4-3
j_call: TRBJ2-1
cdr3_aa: CASSQGFVMDRGDEQFF
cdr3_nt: TGCGCCAGCAGCCAAGGGTTTGTGATGGACAGGGGTGATGAGCAGTTCTTC

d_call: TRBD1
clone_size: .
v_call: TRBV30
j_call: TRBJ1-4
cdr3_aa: CAWSVMGQGSEKLFF
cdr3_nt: TGTGCCTGGAGTGTAATGGGACAGGGATCTGAAAAACTGTTTTTT

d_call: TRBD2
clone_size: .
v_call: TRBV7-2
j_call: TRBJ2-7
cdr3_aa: CASSLAQPAGGPVYEQYF
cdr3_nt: TGTGCCAGCAGCTTAGCCCAACCAGCGGGAGGGCCAGTATACGAGCAGTACTTC

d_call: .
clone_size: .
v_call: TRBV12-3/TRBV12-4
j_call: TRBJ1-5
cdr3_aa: CASSELLNQPQHF
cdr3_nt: TGTGCCAGCAGTGAACTCCTAAATCAGCCCCAGCATTTT

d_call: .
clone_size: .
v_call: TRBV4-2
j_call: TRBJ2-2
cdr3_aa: CASSHRESGELFF
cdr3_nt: TGTGCCAGCAGCCACCGAGAGAGCGGGGAGCTGTTTTTT

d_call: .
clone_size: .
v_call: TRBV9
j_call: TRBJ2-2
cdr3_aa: CASSVGQVGAGELFF
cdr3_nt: TGTGCCAGCAGCGTAGGACAGGTCGGGGCCGGGGAGCTGTTTTTT

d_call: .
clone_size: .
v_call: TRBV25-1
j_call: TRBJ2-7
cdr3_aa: CASRPAGSYEQYF
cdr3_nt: TGTGCCAGCCGCCCGGCGGGCTCCTACGAGCAGTACTTC

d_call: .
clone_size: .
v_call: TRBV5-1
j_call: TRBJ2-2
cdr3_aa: CASRISRELFF
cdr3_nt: TGCGCCAGCAGGATTAGCAGGGAGCTGTTTTTT

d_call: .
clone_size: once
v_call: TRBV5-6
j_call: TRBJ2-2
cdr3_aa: CASSLPGANTGELFF
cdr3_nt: TGTGCCAGCAGCTTGCCCGGAGCGAACACCGGGGAGCTGTTTTTT

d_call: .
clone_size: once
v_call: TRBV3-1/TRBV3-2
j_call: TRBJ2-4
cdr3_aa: CASSPVAGMRAKNIQYF
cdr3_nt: TGTGCCAGCAGCCCCGTCGCGGGAATGAGGGCCAAAAACATTCAGTACTTC

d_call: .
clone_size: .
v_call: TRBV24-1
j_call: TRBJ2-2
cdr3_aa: CATSRPGNTGELFF
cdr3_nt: TGTGCCACCTCCCGACCGGGAAACACCGGGGAGCTGTTTTTT

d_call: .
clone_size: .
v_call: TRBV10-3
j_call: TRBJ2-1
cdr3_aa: CATNPNPGQNNEQFF
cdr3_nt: TGTGCCACCAACCCTAATCCGGGACAAAACAATGAGCAGTTCTTC

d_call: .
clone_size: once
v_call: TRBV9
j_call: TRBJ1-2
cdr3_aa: CASSVEVQEAKGYTF
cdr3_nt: TGTGCCAGCAGCGTAGAAGTCCAGGAGGCGAAGGGCTACACCTTC

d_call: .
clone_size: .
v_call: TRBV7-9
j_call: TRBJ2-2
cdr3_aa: CASSFTANTGELFF
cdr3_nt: TGTGCCAGCAGCTTTACAGCCAACACCGGGGAGCTGTTTTTT

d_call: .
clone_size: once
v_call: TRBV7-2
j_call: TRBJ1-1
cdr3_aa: CASSLVGGAEAFF
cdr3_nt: TGTGCCAGCAGCTTAGTCGGAGGGGCTGAAGCTTTCTTT

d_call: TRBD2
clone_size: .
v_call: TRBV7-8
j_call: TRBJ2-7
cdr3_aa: CASSPVVAGVYEQYF
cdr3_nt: TGTGCCAGCAGCCCGGTGGTAGCGGGAGTGTACGAGCAGTACTTC

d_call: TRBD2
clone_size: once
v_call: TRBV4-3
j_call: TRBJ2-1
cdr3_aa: CASSQGLGAGPPRNEQFF
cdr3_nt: TGCGCCAGCAGCCAAGGCCTAGGAGCGGGGCCCCCTAGGAATGAGCAGTTCTTC

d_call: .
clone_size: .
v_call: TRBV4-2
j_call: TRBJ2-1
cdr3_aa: CASSQDQGTNSPGIYNEQFF
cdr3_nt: TGTGCCAGCAGCCAAGATCAGGGGACCAACTCCCCGGGTATCTACAATGAGCAGTTCTTC

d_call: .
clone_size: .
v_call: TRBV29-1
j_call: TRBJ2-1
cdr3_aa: CSVVVSGSSSYNEQFF
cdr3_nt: TGCAGCGTGGTAGTTAGCGGCAGTAGCTCCTACAATGAGCAGTTCTTC

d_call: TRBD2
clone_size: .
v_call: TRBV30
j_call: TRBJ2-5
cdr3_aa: CAWSLSGSTYQETQYF
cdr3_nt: TGTGCCTGGAGTCTTAGCGGGTCCACCTACCAAGAGACCCAGTACTTC

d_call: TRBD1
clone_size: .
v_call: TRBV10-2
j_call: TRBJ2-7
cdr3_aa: CASSEGSMGQRSYEQYF
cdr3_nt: TGCGCCAGCAGTGAGGGGTCGATGGGACAGCGCTCCTACGAGCAGTACTTC

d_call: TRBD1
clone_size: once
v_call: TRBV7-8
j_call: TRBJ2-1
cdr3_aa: CASSPRTGPYGEQFF
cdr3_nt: TGTGCCAGCAGCCCCCGGACAGGCCCATACGGAGAGCAGTTCTTC

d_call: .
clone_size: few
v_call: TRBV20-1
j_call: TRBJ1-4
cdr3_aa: CSAEGPGKLFF
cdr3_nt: TGCAGTGCCGAAGGGCCAGGGAAACTGTTTTTT

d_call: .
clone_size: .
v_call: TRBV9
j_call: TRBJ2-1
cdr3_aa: CASSVSGLPSHEQFF
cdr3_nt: TGTGCCAGCAGCGTAAGCGGCCTCCCCTCCCATGAGCAGTTCTTC

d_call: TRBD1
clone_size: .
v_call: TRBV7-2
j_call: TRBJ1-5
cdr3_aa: CASSLGTGFGNQPQHF
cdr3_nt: TGTGCCAGCAGCTTAGGGACAGGGTTTGGTAATCAGCCCCAGCATTTT

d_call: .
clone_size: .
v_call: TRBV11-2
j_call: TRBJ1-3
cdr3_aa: CASSLGPGGNTIYF
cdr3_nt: TGTGCCAGCAGCTTAGGACCCGGGGGAAACACCATATATTTT

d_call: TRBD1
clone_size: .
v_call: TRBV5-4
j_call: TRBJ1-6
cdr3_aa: CASSGPGQGALKANSPLHF
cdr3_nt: TGTGCCAGCAGCGGACCGGGACAGGGGGCTTTGAAGGCAAATTCACCCCTCCACTTT

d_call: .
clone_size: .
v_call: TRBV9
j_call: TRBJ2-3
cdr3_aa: CASSVGGGHSTDTQYF
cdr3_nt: TGTGCCAGCAGCGTAGGAGGAGGGCATAGCACAGATACGCAGTATTTT

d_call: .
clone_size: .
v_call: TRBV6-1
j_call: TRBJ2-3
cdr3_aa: CASSEGLQNTDTQYF
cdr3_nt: TGTGCCAGCAGTGAGGGTCTACAGAACACAGATACGCAGTATTTT

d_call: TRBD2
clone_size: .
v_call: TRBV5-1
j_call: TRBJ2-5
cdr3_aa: CASSSGGGVKETQYF
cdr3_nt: TGCGCCAGCAGCTCCGGGGGGGGAGTGAAAGAGACCCAGTACTTC

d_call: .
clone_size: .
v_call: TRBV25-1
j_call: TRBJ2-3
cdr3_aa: CASSGATADTQYF
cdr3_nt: TGTGCCAGCAGTGGAGCAACAGCAGATACGCAGTATTTT

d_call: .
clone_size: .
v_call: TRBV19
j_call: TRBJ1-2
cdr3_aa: CASRSSGAAYGYTF
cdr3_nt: TGTGCCAGTAGATCAAGTGGAGCCGCCTATGGCTACACCTTC

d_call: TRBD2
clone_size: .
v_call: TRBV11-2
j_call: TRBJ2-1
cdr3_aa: CASTYPGGAGKNEQFF
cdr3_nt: TGTGCCAGCACCTATCCGGGGGGGGCGGGAAAAAATGAGCAGTTCTTC

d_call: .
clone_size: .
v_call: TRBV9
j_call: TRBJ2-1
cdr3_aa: CASSERTVDNEQFF
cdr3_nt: TGTGCCAGCAGCGAAAGAACGGTCGACAATGAGCAGTTCTTC

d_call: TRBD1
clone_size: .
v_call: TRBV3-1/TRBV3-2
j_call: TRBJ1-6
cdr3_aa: CASSPTGSNSPLHF
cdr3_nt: TGTGCCAGCAGCCCGACAGGGAGTAATTCACCCCTCCACTTT

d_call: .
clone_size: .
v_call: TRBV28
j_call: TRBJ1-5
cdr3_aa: CASSLSGSGPQHF
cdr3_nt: TGTGCCAGCAGTTTAAGTGGTAGCGGGCCCCAGCATTTT

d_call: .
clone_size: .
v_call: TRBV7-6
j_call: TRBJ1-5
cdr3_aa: CASSLANRNSNQPQHF
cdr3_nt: TGTGCCAGCAGCTTAGCAAACAGAAATAGCAATCAGCCCCAGCATTTT

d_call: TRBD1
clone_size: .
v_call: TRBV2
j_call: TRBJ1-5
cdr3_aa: CASSWTGFGQPQHF
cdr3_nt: TGTGCCAGCAGTTGGACAGGGTTTGGACAGCCCCAGCATTTT

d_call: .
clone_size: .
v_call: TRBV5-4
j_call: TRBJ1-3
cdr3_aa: CASSLGAPNSGNTIYF
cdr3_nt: TGTGCCAGCAGCTTGGGGGCCCCTAACTCTGGAAACACCATATATTTT

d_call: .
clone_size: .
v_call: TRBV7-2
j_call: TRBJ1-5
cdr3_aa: CASSLGLVAQPQHF
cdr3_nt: TGTGCCAGCAGCTTAGGGTTAGTTGCCCAGCCCCAGCATTTT

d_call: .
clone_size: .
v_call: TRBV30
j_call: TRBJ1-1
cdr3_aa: CAWLGQSNTEAFF
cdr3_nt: TGTGCCTGGCTCGGACAGTCAAACACTGAAGCTTTCTTT

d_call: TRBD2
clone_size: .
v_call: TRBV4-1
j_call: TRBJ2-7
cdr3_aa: CASSLQKLAPSYEQYF
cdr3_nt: TGCGCCAGCAGCCTCCAAAAACTAGCGCCGTCCTACGAGCAGTACTTC